What follows are 24 T cell receptor beta chains derived from one specimen sequenced in a study of CD8+ T cells in alopecia areata. As the sequencing template, cDNA was produced by extracting RNA and reverse transcribing it. Repertoires were generated with immunoSEQ multiplex PCR, while TCRdb's copy carries only in-frame clones and drops some. This sample has about 120,000 clones, with approximately 53% found just once. Treatment described: oral pan-JAK inhibitor, 5-10 mg twice daily. The specimen was CD4+ T cells sorted from blood, collected at week 4, from a patient treated with tofacitinib. These receptors were taken from a human donor with alopecia areata.

The chain employs TRBV30 and TRBJ1-4; no reliable D call. V was trimmed by 1 base and J by 7 bases, leaving 13 bases between them. CDR3 length: 14 residues. Germline lookup yields CDR1 GTSNPN and CDR2 SVGIG (reference sequence). The CDR3 sequence is CAWSATADGEKLFF. The CDR3 DNA follows: TGTGCCTGGAGTGCGACCGCGGACGGTGAAAAACTGTTTTTT.

This clone was seen a handful of times. V and J are TRBV6-1 and TRBJ1-2, with a tentative D call TRBD1 (5 bases). Germline CDR1 is MNHNS and CDR2 is SASEGT. Trimming pared 5 bases from V and 4 bases from J, leaving 14 bases between. This CDR3 has 14 amino acids. The CDR3 sequence: CASSKGGVPYGYTF. The CDR3 DNA follows: TGTGCCAGCAGTAAGGGAGGGGTCCCCTATGGCTACACCTTC.

The chain uses TRBV2 and TRBJ2-3; D is ambiguous. This CDR3 contains 14 residues. V was shortened by 8 bases and J by 1 base, with 13 bases between the two germline ends. Germline V gene lookup returns CDR1 SNHLY and CDR2 FYNNEI. In nucleotides, the CDR3 is TGTGCCAGCCTGTGGGTTTGGGGCACAGATACGCAGTATTTT. It encodes CASLWVWGTDTQYF.

The chain carries TRBV29-1 and TRBJ1-2; 9 bases are a match to TRBD1. With 2 bases clipped from V and 2 bases from J, the junction kept 3 bases outside the gene matches. The CDR3 extends over 14 amino acids. The germline V gene has CDR1 SQVTM and CDR2 ANQGSEA. In DNA form, the CDR3 reads TGCAGCGTTGAAACAGGGGGCTCGAACTATGGCTACACCTTC. Translation gives CSVETGGSNYGYTF.

The chain links TRBV6-1 to TRBJ1-5, with unresolved D. This CDR3 has 13 residues. Per the germline V gene, CDR1 is MNHNS and CDR2 is SASEGT. Trimming stripped 11 bases from V and 3 bases from J, with 14 bases between. This CDR3 reads CACTQANNQPQHF. The CDR3 nucleotides read TGTGCCTGCACTCAGGCTAACAATCAGCCCCAGCATTTT.

The genes are TRBV6-5 and TRBJ1-5, with D hard to call. Trimming stripped 0 bases from V and 4 bases from J, with 7 bases between. Germline CDR1 MNHEY, CDR2 SVGAGI. The CDR3 runs to 14 residues. DNA for the CDR3: TGTGCCAGCAGTTACTCGTGGGGTAATCAGCCCCAGCATTTT. Its protein is CASSYSWGNQPQHF.

This clone was detected only a few times. V and J are TRBV29-1 and TRBJ2-7, with 7 bases identical to TRBD1. The junction had 11 bases not matched to a gene; V was cut back by 5 bases and J by 1 base. Germline CDR1 and CDR2: SQVTM and ANQGSEA. CDR3 length equals 15 residues. The CDR3 DNA sequence: TGCAGCGTTTCCCGACAGGGAGCACTATCCTACGAGCAGTACTTC. This codes for CSVSRQGALSYEQYF.

This chain's CDR3 is CASSLWDRGSGNTEAFF. In DNA form, the CDR3 reads TGCGCCAGCAGCTTGTGGGACAGAGGGTCCGGGAACACTGAAGCTTTCTTT. The gene calls are TRBV5-1 and TRBJ1-1; TRBD1 aligns across 7 bases. This CDR3 spans 17 amino acids. The germline gives CDR1 SGHRS, CDR2 YFSETQ. V dropped 1 base and J dropped 1; count of bases not matched to a gene: 10.

The chain recombines TRBV7-9 with TRBJ1-1; D unclear. Germline V gene lookup returns CDR1 SEHNR and CDR2 FQNEAQ (reference sequence). Trimming took off 5 bases at V and 11 bases at J, with 15 bases between the two ends. There are 12 residues in the CDR3. DNA for the CDR3: TGTGCCAGCAGCGCAGAAGCTACGGGGGCTTTCTTT. It is translated as CASSAEATGAFF.

The chain joins TRBV29-1 to TRBJ1-5; TRBD1 might be the D (5 bases). The CDR3 covers 13 residues. V was cut by 7 bases and J by 4 bases, with 14 bases left in between. Germline V gene sequence: CDR1 SQVTM, CDR2 ANQGSEA. The CDR3 is CSARWGNNQPQHF. CDR3 DNA: TGCAGCGCGCGGTGGGGGAATAATCAGCCCCAGCATTTT.

This clone was counted between two and nine times. V usage is TRBV5-4 and J usage is TRBJ2-7, with a tentative D call TRBD2 (5 bases). This CDR3 is built from 15 residues. Between the trimmed V and J ends, which lost 0 bases and 0 bases, there was a span of 10 bases. CDR1 SGHNT and CDR2 YYREEE come from the germline V gene (reference sequence). The CDR3 DNA reads TGTGCCAGCAGCTTGGCCGGGATGCGCTCCTACGAGCAGTACTTC. Translation: CASSLAGMRSYEQYF. Based on the CDR3 plus reference TRBV5-4 and TRBJ2-7, the full variable domain is ETGVTQSPTHLIKTRGQQVTLRCSSQSGHNTVSWYQQALGQGPQFIFQYYREEENGRGNFPPRFSGLQFPNYSSELNVNALELDDSALYLCASSLAGMRSYEQYFGPGTRLTVT.

The chain combines TRBV30 with TRBJ1-1, with 7 bases that match TRBD1. Unmatched junction bases numbered 9, after V lost 1 base and J lost 10 bases. Germline V gene lookup returns CDR1 GTSNPN and CDR2 SVGIG (reference sequence). The CDR3 covers 13 residues. The CDR3 coding sequence is TGTGCCTGGAGTGGCAGGGGGGTCTTGTTAGCTTTCTTT. Amino acids: CAWSGRGVLLAFF.

V and J are TRBV7-2 and TRBJ1-4; 7 bases are shared with TRBD1. Germline CDR1 reads SGHTA; CDR2 reads FQGNSA. The V segment lost 5 bases and the J segment 2 bases; nucleotides outside the gene matches: 8. This CDR3 is built from 16 residues. The CDR3 bases are TGTGCCAGCAGCCTACCCCCGGGACAGACTAATGAAAAACTGTTTTTT. Encoded protein: CASSLPPGQTNEKLFF.

The V call is TRBV5-6, the J call TRBJ2-7; TRBD1 matches at 12 bases. The CDR3 sequence is 15 residues long. The V gene end was trimmed by 1 base and the J gene end by 6 bases; junction bases not matched to a gene: 5. Per the germline V gene, CDR1 is SGHDT and CDR2 is YYEEEE. The CDR3 region is CASSLTGTGGGEQYF. The CDR3, as DNA: TGTGCCAGCAGCTTGACGGGGACAGGGGGCGGCGAGCAGTACTTC.

This clone was counted only a few times. Other DNA sequences in the same sample also yield this CDR3. The chain uses TRBV27 and TRBJ1-2; 11 bases align to TRBD1. The trim removed 5 bases at V and 1 base at J, leaving 3 bases unmatched. The CDR3 is 15 amino acids. Germline loops: CDR1 MNHEY, CDR2 SMNVEV (reference sequence). The CDR3 region has the DNA TGTGCCAGCAGTCCGGACAGGGGGCTTAACTATGGCTACACCTTC. Translating gives CASSPDRGLNYGYTF.

The rearrangement joins TRBV30 to TRBJ2-6; D gene ambiguous. The CDR3 length is 12 residues. The V end was cut by 4 bases, the J end by 4 bases, with 5 bases between. Germline V gene sequence: CDR1 GTSNPN, CDR2 SVGIG (reference sequence). The CDR3 region has the DNA TGTGCCTGGACGATCGGGGCCAACGTCCTGACTTTC. The encoded protein is CAWTIGANVLTF.

This clone was seen a handful of times. The chain links TRBV6-5 to TRBJ1-2, with D hard to call. Trimming cost V 10 bases and J 8 bases, with 20 bases left between them. The CDR3 sequence is 13 residues long. Germline lookup yields CDR1 MNHEY and CDR2 SVGAGI. The CDR3 protein is CATYTEATKGYTF. CDR3 nucleotides: TGTGCCACCTACACGGAGGCCACGAAGGGCTACACCTTC.

The rearrangement joins TRBV5-1 to TRBJ1-1, with 8 bases identical to TRBD1. The V gene end was trimmed by 1 base and the J gene end by 7 bases; junction bases not matched to a gene: 3. CDR3 length equals 13 residues. Germline-derived CDR1 and CDR2 are SGHRS and YFSETQ. The CDR3 loop reads CASSLSGGDEAFF. DNA for the CDR3: TGCGCCAGCAGCTTGTCAGGGGGCGATGAAGCTTTCTTT.

The chain combines TRBV5-6 with TRBJ2-3; the D is unclear. Trimming removed 1 base from V and 0 bases from J, with 9 bases in between. The germline CDR1 and CDR2 sequences are SGHDT and YYEEEE. This CDR3 contains 15 residues. The DNA of the CDR3 is TGTGCCAGCAGCTTGTTCCAGAAAAGCACAGATACGCAGTATTTT. Translation gives CASSLFQKSTDTQYF.

The rearrangement uses TRBV30 and TRBJ1-4; D is undetermined. Trimming took off 1 base at V and 5 bases at J, with 8 bases between the two ends. CDR1 is GTSNPN and CDR2 is SVGIG in the germline V gene (reference sequence). This CDR3 is 13 amino acids long. The CDR3 nucleotides read TGTGCCTGGAGTGGCTCGGCGAATGAAAAACTGTTTTTT. Translating it yields CAWSGSANEKLFF. The full variable domain, rest sourced from reference TRBV30 and TRBJ1-4, is SQTIHQWPATLVQPVGSPLSLECTVEGTSNPNLYWYRQAAGRGLQLLFYSVGIGQISSEVPQNLSASRPQDRQFILSSKKLLLSDSGFYLCAWSGSANEKLFFGSGTQLSVL.

On this clone itself: Other DNA sequences in the same sample also yield this CDR3. The chain joins TRBV5-1 to TRBJ2-3; no clear D. With 4 bases removed from V and 0 bases from J, the gap between germline ends came to 3 bases. The CDR3 extends over 12 amino acids. CDR1 and CDR2 from the germline V gene are SGHRS and YFSETQ. In nucleotides, the CDR3 is TGCGCCAGCAGCCCCAGCACAGATACGCAGTATTTT. It is translated as CASSPSTDTQYF.

This sequence joins TRBV30 and TRBJ1-4; D gene uncertain. Trimming removed 1 base from V and 6 bases from J, with 12 bases in between. The CDR3 totals 14 residues. Looked up from germline, CDR1 is GTSNPN and CDR2 is SVGIG (reference sequence). The CDR3 reads CAWSERDRDEKLFF. CDR3 in DNA: TGTGCCTGGAGTGAGCGGGATCGAGATGAAAAACTGTTTTTT.

The chain uses TRBV30 and TRBJ1-3; D is unresolved. V lost 4 bases to trimming and J lost 6 bases, with 10 bases between them. This CDR3 spans 12 amino acids. Germline V gene data show CDR1 as GTSNPN and CDR2 as SVGIG (reference sequence). The CDR3 loop is CAWTVSINTIYF. Written as DNA, the CDR3 is TGTGCCTGGACAGTGTCAATAAACACCATATATTTT.

This clone came up a few times. The genes are TRBV30 and TRBJ2-7; D unresolved. There are 17 residues in the CDR3. The germline gives CDR1 GTSNPN, CDR2 SVGIG (reference sequence). Between the trimmed V and J ends, which lost 2 bases and 0 bases, there was a span of 20 bases. This CDR3 reads CAWSTQGPAISSYEQYF. CDR3 nucleotides: TGTGCCTGGAGTACCCAAGGACCCGCCATATCCTCCTACGAGCAGTACTTC.